One sample yielded the 22 T cell receptor beta chains listed below, sequenced in a study of cytomegalovirus exposure and HLA in healthy donors. PCR was performed using 60 Vbeta and 13 Jbeta primers. TCRdb keeps only in-frame clones here, not all; method: immunoSEQ multiplex PCR. The sample yields 80,000 or so clones, roughly 70% seen once. The sequenced sample was PBMCs. These receptors were collected from a man under 40 in good health and CMV-seropositive.

This rearrangement joins TRBV10-3 to TRBJ2-7, with 8 bases lining up with TRBD2. The junction had 4 bases not matched to a gene; V was cut back by 9 bases and J by 6 bases. This CDR3 contains 11 residues. Germline V gene data show CDR1 as ENHRY and CDR2 as SYGVKD. CDR3 coding DNA: TGTGCCATAAGCGGGAGCACCGAGCAGTACTTC. This encodes CAISGSTEQYF.

This clone was seen only a few times. The chain couples TRBV6-5 to TRBJ2-1; 9 nucleotides agree with TRBD1. V shed 2 bases, J shed 6 bases, and the junction held 5 bases outside the gene matches. This CDR3 contains 15 residues. Germline CDR1 MNHEY, CDR2 SVGAGI. The CDR3 is CASSYRDRVPNEQFF. CDR3 nucleotides: TGTGCCAGCAGTTACCGGGACAGGGTGCCCAATGAGCAGTTCTTC.

This chain joins TRBV6-6 and TRBJ1-2; 10 nucleotides line up with TRBD1. The germline gives CDR1 MNHNY, CDR2 SVGAGI (reference sequence). V lost 5 bases to trimming and J lost 8 bases; unmatched junction nucleotides: 5. CDR3 length: 13 amino acids. CDR3 region: CASSRDRGDGYTF. CDR3 bases: TGTGCCAGCAGTCGGGACAGGGGTGACGGCTACACCTTC.

The chain couples TRBV13 to TRBJ2-5, with D perhaps TRBD2 (5 bases). V lost 1 base and J lost 0, with 12 bases in between. The CDR3 spans 16 residues. The germline gives CDR1 PRHDT, CDR2 FYEKMQ (reference sequence). CDR3: CASSLEGGYNQETQYF. Written as DNA, the CDR3 is TGTGCCAGCAGCTTAGAGGGCGGGTACAACCAAGAGACCCAGTACTTC. The full variable domain, its missing parts supplied by reference TRBV13 and TRBJ2-5, is AAGVIQSPRHLIKEKRETATLKCYPIPRHDTVYWYQQGPGQDPQFLISFYEKMQSDKGSIPDRFSAQQFSDYHSELNMSSLELGDSALYFCASSLEGGYNQETQYFGPGTRLLVL.

The gene calls are TRBV5-1 and TRBJ1-3; D unclear. Germline CDR1 reads SGHRS; CDR2 reads YFSETQ. Trimming cost V 0 bases and J 0 bases, with 7 bases left between them. The CDR3 is 15 amino acids. CDR3 bases: TGCGCCAGCAGCTTGGTGGAGAACTCTGGAAACACCATATATTTT. Protein product: CASSLVENSGNTIYF.

This chain joins TRBV2 and TRBJ1-2; 8 bases map to TRBD1. V gave up 6 bases and J gave up 2 bases; unmatched junction bases: 8. The CDR3 is made up of 15 amino acids. Germline assignment: CDR1 SNHLY and CDR2 FYNNEI. This CDR3 is CASSRGNRGNYGYTF. CDR3 coding DNA: TGTGCCAGCAGCAGGGGGAACAGGGGGAACTATGGCTACACCTTC. The variable domain in full, with the rest retrieved from reference TRBV2 and TRBJ1-2, is EPEVTQTPSHQVTQMGQEVILRCVPISNHLYFYWYRQILGQKVEFLVSFYNNEISEKSEIFDDQFSVERPDGSNFTLKIRSTKLEDSAMYFCASSRGNRGNYGYTFGSGTRLTVV.

V is TRBV7-7 and J is TRBJ1-1; no definite D call. CDR3 length: 15 amino acids. Looked up from germline, CDR1 is SSHAT and CDR2 is FNYEAQ (reference sequence). V was pared by 2 bases and J by 3 bases, with 13 bases between. The CDR3 loop reads CASSLWRGEDTEAFF. Here the CDR3 DNA reads TGTGCCAGCAGCTTATGGCGGGGTGAGGACACTGAAGCTTTCTTT. The full variable domain, completed using reference TRBV7-7 and TRBJ1-1, is GAGVSQSPRYKVTKRGQDVTLRCDPISSHATLYWYQQALGQGPEFLTYFNYEAQPDKSGLPSDRFSAERPEGSISTLTIQRTEQRDSAMYRCASSLWRGEDTEAFFGQGTRLTVV.

This clone was observed a few times. The chain employs TRBV5-4 and TRBJ2-7; TRBD1 aligns across 7 bases. Looked up from germline, CDR1 is SGHNT and CDR2 is YYREEE (reference sequence). Trimming cost V 1 base and J 2 bases; bases outside gene matches: 6. The CDR3 is made up of 15 amino acids. CDR3 DNA sequence: TGTGCCAGCAGCTTGCGTGCCAGGGGGACCTACGAGCAGTACTTC. This encodes CASSLRARGTYEQYF.

The rearrangement joins TRBV29-1 to TRBJ2-3; 16 bases fit TRBD2. With 7 bases clipped from V and 0 bases from J, the junction kept 7 bases outside the gene matches. The germline gives CDR1 SQVTM, CDR2 ANQGSEA. This CDR3 is 17 amino acids long. The CDR3 nucleotides are TGCAGCGCCCGAGGGACTAGCGGGGGGGTCAGCACAGATACGCAGTATTTT. Its translation: CSARGTSGGVSTDTQYF.

The chain has TRBV7-2 and TRBJ2-3, with 10 bases aligning to TRBD2. This CDR3 is built from 17 residues. Germline CDR1 reads SGHTA; CDR2 reads FQGNSA. Trimming at V came to 5 bases and at J to 1 base, leaving 9 bases not matched to a gene. CDR3 coding DNA: TGTGCCAGCAGCCAGAATGCCGGACTAGCGGGCACAGATACGCAGTATTTT. Residues: CASSQNAGLAGTDTQYF.

The rearrangement uses TRBV10-1 and TRBJ2-2; no clear D. This CDR3 comprises 13 residues. The V gene lost 6 bases and the J gene lost 0 bases, with 5 bases spanning the gap. Germline assignment: CDR1 WNHNN and CDR2 SYGVQD (reference sequence). The chain's CDR3 is CASRAANTGELFF. The CDR3, as DNA: TGCGCCAGCAGGGCAGCGAACACCGGGGAGCTGTTTTTT.

The chain uses TRBV4-1 and TRBJ1-1; D might be TRBD1 (5 bases). V lost 4 bases to trimming and J lost 3 bases, with 12 bases between them. Per germline, CDR1 MGHRA and CDR2 YSYEKL. CDR3 length: 14 residues. CDR3 in DNA: TGCGCCAGCAGCCCCAAGGGGCAGCACACTGAAGCTTTCTTT. Its translation: CASSPKGQHTEAFF.

This clone was counted a single time. This chain joins TRBV4-1 and TRBJ2-3, with TRBD2 matching 13 bases. With V trimmed by 1 base and J by 4 bases, 5 bases remained unmatched. Per germline, CDR1 MGHRA and CDR2 YSYEKL. This CDR3 region has 17 residues. CDR3 nucleotides: TGCGCCAGCAGCCAAGGGGTAACTAGCGGGGGGGCAGATACGCAGTATTTT. Residues: CASSQGVTSGGADTQYF.

The chain uses TRBV7-6 and TRBJ1-1; D call uncertain. V was shortened by 5 bases and J by 3 bases, with 10 bases between the two germline ends. The CDR3 is 13 residues long. Germline lookup yields CDR1 SGHVS and CDR2 FNYEAQ. This CDR3 reads CASSRREDTEAFF. As DNA, the CDR3 is TGTGCCAGCAGCCGGCGGGAGGACACTGAAGCTTTCTTT.

V is TRBV7-9 and J is TRBJ1-5, with TRBD1 as a possible D gene (5 bases). Germline assignment: CDR1 SEHNR and CDR2 FQNEAQ (reference sequence). The V end lost 6 bases, the J end lost 2 bases, and 11 bases lay between the germline ends. The CDR3 contains 14 residues. The CDR3 reads CASSYQGGNQPQHF. In nucleotides, the CDR3 is TGTGCCAGCAGTTACCAGGGTGGCAATCAGCCCCAGCATTTT.

This clone was recorded only once. A junction boundary mismatches the germline segment, possibly from a read error. The V gene is TRBV5-6, the J gene TRBJ1-5; TRBD1 matches 7 bases. The length of the CDR3 is 15 residues. Per germline, CDR1 SGHDT and CDR2 YYEEEE. CDR3 DNA: TGTGCCAGCAGTTCAGGGACAGCAAGCAATCAGCCCCAGAATTTT. Translating gives CASSSGTASNQPQNF.

The V call is TRBV6-5, the J call TRBJ2-1, with TRBD2 matching 7 bases. This CDR3 comprises 14 residues. V lost 2 bases and J lost 3; bases outside the gene matches: 1. Germline V gene sequence: CDR1 MNHEY, CDR2 SVGAGI. CDR3 amino acids: CASSYGDYYNEQFF. The CDR3 nucleotides read TGTGCCAGCAGTTACGGGGACTACTACAATGAGCAGTTCTTC.

The sample holds one count of this clone. The chain carries TRBV25-1 and TRBJ1-2; D is perhaps TRBD1 (5 bases). The CDR3 has 18 amino acids. CDR1 is MGHDK and CDR2 is SYGVNS in the germline V gene. Trimming stripped 6 bases from V and 3 bases from J, with 26 bases between. The CDR3 is CASSARVEGSASHYGYTF. CDR3 nucleotide sequence: TGTGCCAGCAGCGCCAGAGTGGAGGGGTCCGCGTCCCACTATGGCTACACCTTC.

J is TRBJ1-4 and V is TRBV5-6, with 7 nucleotides matching TRBD1. The V and J ends lost 4 bases and 8 bases, in that order; junction bases with no gene match: 11. CDR1 is SGHDT and CDR2 is YYEEEE in the germline V gene. The CDR3 runs to 15 residues. The CDR3 DNA follows: TGTGCCAGCAGCCCGGTAAAGGGGACAGTAGAAAAACTGTTTTTT. Its translation is CASSPVKGTVEKLFF.

The CDR3 protein is CASSGGASGRFQETQYF. The CDR3 DNA reads TGTGCCAGCAGTGGGGGGGCTAGCGGGAGGTTCCAAGAGACCCAGTACTTC. The chain couples TRBV2 to TRBJ2-5; 11 bases line up with TRBD2. With V trimmed by 4 bases and J by 1 base, 8 bases remained unmatched. Germline values: CDR1 SNHLY, CDR2 FYNNEI. The CDR3 runs 17 residues.

This chain uses TRBV6-5 with TRBJ1-3; unclear D gene. The ends were cut back, 0 bases at V and 2 bases at J, with 11 bases in the middle. Germline V gene lookup returns CDR1 MNHEY and CDR2 SVGAGI. CDR3 length: 16 residues. In nucleotides, the CDR3 is TGTGCCAGCAGTTACTCGATGCGGGGAACTGGAAACACCATATATTTT. This encodes CASSYSMRGTGNTIYF.

This clone was seen just once. V and J are TRBV7-2 and TRBJ2-1, with D possibly TRBD2 on 6 matching bases. The CDR3 spans 15 residues. The germline V and J ends were trimmed by 5 bases and 1 base, with 12 bases remaining between them. CDR1 and CDR2 from the germline V gene are SGHTA and FQGNSA. CDR3: CASSPGRGSYNEQFF. CDR3 in DNA: TGTGCCAGCAGCCCGGGCCGGGGGTCCTACAATGAGCAGTTCTTC.